Listed here is a single TCR beta chain. J lost 6 bases, V lost 3 bases, and 5 bases had no gene match. Germline V lookup: CDR1 SNHLY, CDR2 FYNNEI. The CDR3 contains 15 residues. These data originate in a study of T cells in localized non-small cell lung cancer. Measured with immunoSEQ multiplex PCR; TCRdb has only the in-frame clones, and not every one. The sample shows 75,000 to 85,000 clones, more than 70% of them seen only once. The clonotype comes from a female donor of 60 years or more with stage I lung adenocarcinoma. The chain combines TRBV2 with TRBJ2-1; 10 bases map to TRBD2. Specimen: peripheral blood, collected before any cancer treatment. CDR3 sequence reads: CASSDGGLAINEQFF. CDR3 DNA sequence: TGTGCCAGCAGTGACGGGGGACTAGCGATCAATGAGCAGTTCTTC.